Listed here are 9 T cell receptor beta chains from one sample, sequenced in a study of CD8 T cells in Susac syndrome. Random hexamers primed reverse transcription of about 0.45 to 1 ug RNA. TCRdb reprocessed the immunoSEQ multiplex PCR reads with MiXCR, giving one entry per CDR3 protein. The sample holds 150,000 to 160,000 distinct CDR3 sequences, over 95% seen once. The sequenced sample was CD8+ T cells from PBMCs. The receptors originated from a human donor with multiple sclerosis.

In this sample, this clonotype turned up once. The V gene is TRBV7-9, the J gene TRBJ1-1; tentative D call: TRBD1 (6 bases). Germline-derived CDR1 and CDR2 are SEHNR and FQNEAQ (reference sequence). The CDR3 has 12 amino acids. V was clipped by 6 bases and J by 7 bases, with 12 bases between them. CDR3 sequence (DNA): TGTGCCAGCAGACCGGACAGTGGTGAAGCTTTCTTT. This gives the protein CASRPDSGEAFF.

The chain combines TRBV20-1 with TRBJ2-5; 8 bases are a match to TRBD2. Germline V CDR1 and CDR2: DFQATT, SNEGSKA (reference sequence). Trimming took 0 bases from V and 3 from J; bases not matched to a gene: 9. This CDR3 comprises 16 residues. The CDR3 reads CSAREPYSGVEETQYF. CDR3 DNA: TGCAGTGCTAGAGAGCCTTATAGCGGGGTTGAAGAGACCCAGTACTTC.

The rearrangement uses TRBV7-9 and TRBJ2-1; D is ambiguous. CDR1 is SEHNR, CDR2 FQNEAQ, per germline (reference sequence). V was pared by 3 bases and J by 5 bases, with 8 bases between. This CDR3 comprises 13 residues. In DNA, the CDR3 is TGTGCCAGCAGCTTCGGGCCTCACAATGAGCAGTTCTTC. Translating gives CASSFGPHNEQFF.

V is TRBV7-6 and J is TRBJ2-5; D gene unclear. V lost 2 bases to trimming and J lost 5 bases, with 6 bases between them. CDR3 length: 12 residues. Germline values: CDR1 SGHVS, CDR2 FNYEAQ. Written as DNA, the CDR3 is TGTGCCAGCAGCTTATCCTTCGAGACCCAGTACTTC. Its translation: CASSLSFETQYF.

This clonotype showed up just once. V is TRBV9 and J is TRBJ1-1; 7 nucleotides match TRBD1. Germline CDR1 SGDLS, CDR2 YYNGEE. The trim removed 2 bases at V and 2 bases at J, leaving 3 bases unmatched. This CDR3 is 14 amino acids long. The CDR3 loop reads CASSVGTENTEAFF. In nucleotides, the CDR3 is TGTGCCAGCAGCGTGGGGACAGAAAACACTGAAGCTTTCTTT.

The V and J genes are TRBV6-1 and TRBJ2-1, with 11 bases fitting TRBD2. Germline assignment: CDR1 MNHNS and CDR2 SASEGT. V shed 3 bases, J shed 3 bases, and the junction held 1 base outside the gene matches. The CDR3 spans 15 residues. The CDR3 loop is CASSDLAGGYNEQFF. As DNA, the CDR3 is TGTGCCAGCAGTGACCTAGCGGGGGGCTACAATGAGCAGTTCTTC.

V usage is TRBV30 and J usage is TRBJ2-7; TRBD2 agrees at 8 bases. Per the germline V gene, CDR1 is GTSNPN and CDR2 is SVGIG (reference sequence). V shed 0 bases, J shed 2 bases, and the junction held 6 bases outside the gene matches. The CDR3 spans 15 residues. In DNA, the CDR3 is TGTGCCTGGAGTGTAGTTGCGGGAGGACCCTACGAGCAGTACTTC. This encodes CAWSVVAGGPYEQYF. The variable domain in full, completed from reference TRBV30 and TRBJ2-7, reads SQTIHQWPATLVQPVGSPLSLECTVEGTSNPNLYWYRQAAGRGLQLLFYSVGIGQISSEVPQNLSASRPQDRQFILSSKKLLLSDSGFYLCAWSVVAGGPYEQYFGPGTRLTVT.

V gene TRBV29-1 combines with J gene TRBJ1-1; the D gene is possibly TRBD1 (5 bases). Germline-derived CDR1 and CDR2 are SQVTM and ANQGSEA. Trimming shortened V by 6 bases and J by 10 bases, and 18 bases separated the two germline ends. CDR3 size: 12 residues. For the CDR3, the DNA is TGCAGCGTGGAGTCCGGGGGACCGGGAGCTTTCTTT. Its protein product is CSVESGGPGAFF. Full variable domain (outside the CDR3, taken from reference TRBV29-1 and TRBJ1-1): SAVISQKPSRDICQRGTSLTIQCQVDSQVTMMFWYRQQPGQSLTLIATANQGSEATYESGFVIDKFPISRPNLTFSTLTVSNMSPEDSSIYLCSVESGGPGAFFGQGTRLTVV.

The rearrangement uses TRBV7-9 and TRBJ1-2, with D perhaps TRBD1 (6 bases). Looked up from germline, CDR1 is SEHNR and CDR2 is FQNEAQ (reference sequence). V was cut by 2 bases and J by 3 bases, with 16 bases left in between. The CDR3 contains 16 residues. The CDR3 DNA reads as TGTGCCAGCAGCTTATGGACAGCAAAAGCGGACTATGGCTACACCTTC. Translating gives CASSLWTAKADYGYTF.